This is a list of T cell receptor beta chains from one sample in a study of shared clonotypes between healthy human individuals. TCRdb's copy holds only in-frame clones and misses some; the assay was immunoSEQ multiplex PCR. The sample includes fewer than 800,000 clones, around 92% of them seen just once. Sequencing was done on a sample of naive CD8+ T cells sorted from blood. The source is a man younger than 40 in good health. Both conserved end residues are part of each CDR3. Fields, in order: D gene, V gene, clone size, J gene, CDR3 protein, CDR3 DNA. The D gene is left open where the match is weak. Only some rows state a clone size, as once, few, many or a class for expanded clones.

NA,TRBV27,NA,TRBJ2-3,CASSPGTLSTDTQYF,TGTGCCAGCAGCCCCGGGACACTGAGCACAGATACGCAGTATTTT
NA,TRBV27,NA,TRBJ2-7,CASSLSTGLTTYEQYF,TGTGCCAGCAGTTTAAGTACAGGGTTAACCACCTACGAGCAGTACTTC
TRBD2,TRBV4-1,NA,TRBJ2-1,CASSQGPTSGRRYEQFF,TGCGCCAGCAGCCAAGGTCCGACTAGCGGGAGAAGGTATGAGCAGTTCTTC
TRBD1,TRBV20-1,few,TRBJ1-2,CSAPDRDGYTF,TGCAGTGCACCGGACAGGGATGGCTACACCTTC
NA,TRBV27,once,TRBJ1-1,CASSLQAETLQGVGTKNDEAFF,TGTGCCAGCAGTTTACAGGCCGAAACCCTCCAGGGAGTGGGTACTAAGAACGACGAAGCTTTCTTT
TRBD2,TRBV7-6,once,TRBJ2-1,CASRGRLAGAVDEQFF,TGTGCCAGCAGAGGAAGACTAGCGGGAGCAGTCGATGAGCAGTTCTTC
NA,TRBV29-1,NA,TRBJ2-7,CSVAGSITYEQYF,TGCAGCGTTGCCGGGAGTATAACCTACGAGCAGTACTTC
NA,TRBV28,NA,TRBJ2-7,CASSVEGRVRGEQYF,TGTGCCAGCAGTGTAGAGGGAAGGGTGAGAGGAGAGCAGTACTTC
NA,TRBV10-3,NA,TRBJ2-7,CAISEYGGDEQYF,TGTGCCATCAGTGAGTACGGGGGCGACGAGCAGTACTTC
NA,TRBV27,NA,TRBJ1-5,CASSPTGAGAQPQHF,TGTGCCAGCAGTCCAACTGGGGCTGGTGCTCAGCCCCAGCATTTT
NA,TRBV5-4,NA,TRBJ2-1,CASSISWVSYNEQFF,TGTGCCAGCAGTATCTCTTGGGTCTCCTACAATGAGCAGTTCTTC
NA,TRBV6-5,NA,TRBJ1-1,CASSYSTLTEAFF,TGTGCCAGCAGTTACTCGACTCTGACTGAAGCTTTCTTT
TRBD1,TRBV19,NA,TRBJ2-7,CASSTGQGIPYEQYF,TGTGCCAGTAGTACCGGACAGGGCATACCCTACGAGCAGTACTTC
TRBD1,TRBV5-4,NA,TRBJ2-4,CASSLLGQGYIQYF,TGTGCCAGCAGCTTGTTGGGACAGGGTTACATTCAGTACTTC
TRBD2,TRBV27,NA,TRBJ2-1,CASSYSRGGDEQFF,TGTGCCAGCAGTTACTCTCGGGGGGGGGATGAGCAGTTCTTC
TRBD2,TRBV7-2,NA,TRBJ2-1,CASIAEGVTSIANNEQFF,TGTGCCAGCATCGCGGAAGGGGTGACTAGCATAGCAAACAATGAGCAGTTCTTC
NA,TRBV27,NA,TRBJ2-6,CASSFQGSSGANVLTF,TGTGCCAGCAGTTTCCAGGGGAGCTCTGGGGCCAACGTCCTGACTTTC
TRBD2,TRBV6-6,NA,TRBJ2-1,CASSYSLEREKAEQFF,TGTGCCAGCAGTTACTCATTGGAGCGGGAGAAGGCCGAGCAGTTCTTC
TRBD2,TRBV29-1,once,TRBJ2-5,CSVEERGGRAAETQYF,TGCAGCGTTGAAGAGAGGGGCGGGAGGGCCGCAGAGACCCAGTACTTC
NA,TRBV7-9,NA,TRBJ2-7,CASSSAQSTPSSYEQYF,TGTGCCAGCAGCTCAGCGCAGTCCACCCCTAGCTCCTACGAGCAGTACTTC
TRBD1,TRBV27,NA,TRBJ1-1,CASSLLRDRLTEAFF,TGTGCCAGCAGTTTATTACGGGACAGATTGACTGAAGCTTTCTTT
NA,TRBV6-1,NA,TRBJ2-1,CASSESFSGHSYNEQFF,TGTGCCAGCAGTGAATCATTTTCGGGTCACTCCTACAATGAGCAGTTCTTC
NA,TRBV5-4,NA,TRBJ1-1,CASSGGGTEAFF,TGTGCCAGCTCGGGAGGGGGCACTGAAGCTTTCTTT
NA,TRBV10-3,NA,TRBJ2-1,CAIRMSGTYDEQFF,TGTGCCATCAGGATGTCGGGGACATACGATGAGCAGTTCTTC
TRBD1,TRBV4-3,NA,TRBJ2-2,CASSQTSGGYTTGELFF,TGCGCCAGCAGCCAAACTTCAGGGGGTTACACAACCGGGGAGCTGTTTTTT
NA,TRBV4-3,NA,TRBJ2-1,CASSQDQRVGPYNEQFF,TGCGCCAGCAGCCAAGATCAACGGGTGGGACCCTACAATGAGCAGTTCTTC
NA,TRBV28,NA,TRBJ1-5,CASTARGNQPQHF,TGTGCCAGCACCGCCCGGGGCAATCAGCCCCAGCATTTT
NA,TRBV7-6,NA,TRBJ2-2,CASTLRGGNTGELFF,TGTGCCAGCACCTTAAGAGGGGGGAACACCGGGGAGCTGTTTTTT
TRBD1,TRBV7-8,NA,TRBJ2-6,CASSSGQGPSGANVLTF,TGTGCCAGCAGCTCGGGACAGGGACCCTCTGGGGCCAACGTCCTGACTTTC
NA,TRBV11-3,NA,TRBJ2-7,CASSSGYEQYF,TGTGCCAGCAGTTCAGGCTACGAGCAGTACTTC
NA,TRBV28,NA,TRBJ2-1,CASSGRGYNEQFF,TGTGCCAGCAGTGGCCGGGGGTACAATGAGCAGTTCTTC
NA,TRBV7-9,NA,TRBJ2-7,CASSQGGSYEQYF,TGTGCCAGCAGCCAGGGGGGGAGCTACGAGCAGTACTTC
NA,TRBV9,NA,TRBJ2-3,CASSVVGADTQYF,TGTGCCAGCAGCGTAGTAGGGGCAGATACGCAGTATTTT
NA,TRBV4-1,NA,TRBJ2-5,CASSQDLWKYQETQYF,TGCGCCAGCAGCCAAGATCTTTGGAAGTACCAAGAGACCCAGTACTTC
NA,TRBV28,once,TRBJ2-3,CASSLRTDTQYF,TGTGCCAGCAGTTTACGGACAGATACGCAGTATTTT